The 20 T cell receptor beta chains below were found in one sample sequenced in a study of cytomegalovirus exposure and HLA in healthy donors. 60 Vbeta and 13 Jbeta primers were used in PCR. The repertoire was sequenced with immunoSEQ multiplex PCR; TCRdb's copy has only in-frame clones and lacks some. The repertoire has some 160,000 clones, 84% of them found once; the top ten carry about 6%. Sequencing was carried out using PBMCs. All receptors come from a man between 45 and 60 years old in good health and CMV-seropositive.

V gene TRBV5-4 combines with J gene TRBJ2-1; 9 positions agree with TRBD2. The CDR3 loop spans 15 amino acids. CDR1 and CDR2 (germline): SGHNT, YYREEE (reference sequence). Trimming at V came to 2 bases and at J to 5 bases, leaving 5 bases not matched to a gene. CDR3 sequence: CASSLSAGGNNEQFF. For the CDR3, the DNA is TGTGCCAGCAGCTTATCCGCGGGGGGGAACAATGAGCAGTTCTTC. The full variable domain, with the rest looked up from reference TRBV5-4 and TRBJ2-1, is ETGVTQSPTHLIKTRGQQVTLRCSSQSGHNTVSWYQQALGQGPQFIFQYYREEENGRGNFPPRFSGLQFPNYSSELNVNALELDDSALYLCASSLSAGGNNEQFFGPGTRLTVL.

The rearrangement uses TRBV12-5 and TRBJ2-2; D call uncertain. V gave up 2 bases and J gave up 5 bases, with 6 bases separating them. CDR1 is LGHNT, CDR2 FRNRAP, per germline. The CDR3 spans 13 residues. CDR3 residues: CASGLQRTGELFF. The CDR3, as DNA: TGTGCTAGTGGTTTGCAGAGGACCGGGGAGCTGTTTTTT.

The chain links TRBV6-1 to TRBJ2-7; 9 nucleotides match TRBD1. Germline V CDR1 and CDR2: MNHNS, SASEGT. The V and J ends lost 7 bases and 5 bases, in that order; junction bases with no gene match: 9. The CDR3 is made up of 14 amino acids. CDR3 nucleotide sequence: TGTGCCAGCAAGGACAGGGGTTGGGGTCACGAGCAGTACGTC. Translation gives CASKDRGWGHEQYV.

V gene TRBV27 combines with J gene TRBJ1-6; a weak D match, TRBD1 (5 bases). The V end was cut by 6 bases, the J end by 14 bases, with 14 bases between. This CDR3 contains 12 residues. Germline CDR1 reads MNHEY; CDR2 reads SMNVEV (reference sequence). The CDR3 DNA sequence: TGTGCCAGCAGCTTTCGGGGGTTGACCCTCCACTTT. Amino acids: CASSFRGLTLHF.

The rearrangement links TRBV5-1 to TRBJ2-3, with 14 bases aligning to TRBD2. With V trimmed by 2 bases and J by 1 base, 6 bases remained unmatched. Per the germline V gene, CDR1 is SGHRS and CDR2 is YFSETQ. The CDR3 spans 18 residues. CDR3 DNA sequence: TGCGCCAGCAGCTTTGGACTAGCGGGGGGAACGGGCACAGATACGCAGTATTTT. Its translation is CASSFGLAGGTGTDTQYF.

V and J are TRBV27 and TRBJ1-1; D not resolved. Germline V gene data show CDR1 as MNHEY and CDR2 as SMNVEV (reference sequence). Trimming stripped 6 bases from V and 0 bases from J, with 8 bases between. This CDR3 contains 13 residues. CDR3 sequence (DNA): TGTGCCAGCAGCTCTCAGATGAACACTGAAGCTTTCTTT. It specifies CASSSQMNTEAFF.

This clone appeared once. The chain is built from TRBV19 and TRBJ1-5, with a possible D match to TRBD1 (6 bases). Per germline, CDR1 LNHDA and CDR2 SQIVND (reference sequence). V lost 6 bases, J lost 6 bases, and 15 bases lay in between. This CDR3 spans 14 amino acids. CDR3 DNA sequence: TGTGCCAGTAGCCACGGACAGTCGGGTCAGCCCCAGCATTTT. Translated, it gives CASSHGQSGQPQHF.

This sequence joins TRBV6-1 and TRBJ2-3; D call uncertain. Germline V gene sequence: CDR1 MNHNS, CDR2 SASEGT. With 5 bases removed from V and 5 bases from J, the gap between germline ends came to 11 bases. This CDR3 comprises 13 residues. For the CDR3, the DNA is TGTGCCAGCAGTCCTACTTCCATAGATACGCAGTATTTT. Translating it yields CASSPTSIDTQYF.

This chain uses TRBV29-1 with TRBJ1-3; no reliable D call. Germline V gene lookup returns CDR1 SQVTM and CDR2 ANQGSEA. This CDR3 region has 15 residues. Trimming cost V 4 bases and J 0 bases, with 13 bases left between them. CDR3 DNA sequence: TGCAGCGTTGTCGGTGGAGTGTCCTCTGGAAACACCATATATTTT. Protein: CSVVGGVSSGNTIYF.

The chain employs TRBV9 and TRBJ2-3, with 7 bases fitting TRBD2. This CDR3 region has 16 residues. After removal of 4 bases from V and 0 bases from J, the junction contained 8 bases not matched to a gene. Germline CDR1 and CDR2: SGDLS and YYNGEE. DNA for the CDR3: TGTGCCAGCAGCCTACATATTAGCGGGAGCACAGATACGCAGTATTTT. Translated: CASSLHISGSTDTQYF.

In its sample, this clone was seen a few times. J is TRBJ1-2 and V is TRBV7-2; D not certain. The CDR3 sequence is 15 residues long. Germline V gene data show CDR1 as SGHTA and CDR2 as FQGNSA. V lost 1 base and J lost 0, with 9 bases in between. The CDR3 is CASSLDYGANYGYTF. The CDR3 nucleotides are TGTGCCAGCAGCTTAGATTACGGAGCTAACTATGGCTACACCTTC.

The CDR3 sequence is CASSLPGLAGYEQFF. For the CDR3, the DNA is TGTGCCAGCAGCTTGCCCGGCCTAGCGGGTTATGAGCAGTTCTTC. The chain employs TRBV7-9 and TRBJ2-1, with TRBD2 matching over 8 bases. The CDR3 spans 15 residues. Trimming removed 3 bases from V and 8 bases from J; junction bases left unmatched: 9. In germline, CDR1 is SEHNR, CDR2 FQNEAQ (reference sequence).

The chain carries TRBV28 and TRBJ2-5; TRBD1 is a possible D gene (6 bases). Germline CDR1 reads MDHEN; CDR2 reads SYDVKM. The CDR3 is 18 amino acids. Trimming shortened V by 2 bases and J by 2 bases, and 21 bases separated the two germline ends. The CDR3 DNA is TGTGCCAGCAGTTTACGTTCGTTTGCTAGGGGGAATCAAGAGACCCAGTACTTC. It codes for CASSLRSFARGNQETQYF.

CDR3 sequence (DNA): TGTGCCAGTAGTCTTACAGCAGCGGGGAGTGAAAAACTGTTTTTT. Translated, it gives CASSLTAAGSEKLFF. The chain couples TRBV19 to TRBJ1-4; D unresolved. V was cut by 5 bases and J by 7 bases, with 17 bases left in between. Germline assignment: CDR1 LNHDA and CDR2 SQIVND (reference sequence). The CDR3 covers 15 residues.

V and J are TRBV19 and TRBJ2-1, with a possible D match to TRBD2 (5 bases). The V and J ends lost 1 base and 3 bases respectively, with 7 bases between them. This CDR3 spans 14 amino acids. Germline CDR1 reads LNHDA; CDR2 reads SQIVND (reference sequence). The CDR3: CASSIGGSYNEQFF. CDR3 bases: TGTGCCAGTAGTATAGGAGGGAGCTACAATGAGCAGTTCTTC.

The V call is TRBV7-9, the J call TRBJ2-7, with 8 bases identical to TRBD1. CDR3 length: 14 residues. Germline CDR1 and CDR2: SEHNR and FQNEAQ (reference sequence). Unmatched junction bases numbered 4, after V lost 4 bases and J lost 2 bases. The CDR3 region has the DNA TGTGCCAGCAGCTCAGTGACAGGGGCCTACGAGCAGTACTTC. The encoded protein is CASSSVTGAYEQYF.

The CDR3 region is CASSFRQGEVNYGYTF. In nucleotides, the CDR3 is TGTGCCAGCAGCTTTAGGCAGGGCGAAGTAAACTATGGCTACACCTTC. This chain connects TRBV7-9 to TRBJ1-2, with a weak D call TRBD1 (5 bases). Germline V gives CDR1 SEHNR, CDR2 FQNEAQ (reference sequence). This CDR3 comprises 16 residues. V was trimmed by 3 bases and J by 2 bases, leaving 16 bases between them.

This clone was observed a single time. The chain uses TRBV6-1 and TRBJ2-3; a possible D gene is TRBD1 (6 bases). Germline values: CDR1 MNHNS, CDR2 SASEGT. The CDR3 extends over 11 amino acids. V shed 11 bases and J shed 6 bases, with 12 bases lying between them. The CDR3 loop is CADTGWDTQYF. The CDR3 coding sequence is TGTGCCGACACAGGGTGGGATACGCAGTATTTT.

CDR3 sequence: CASREGGKATEAFF. The DNA for the CDR3 is TGTGCCAGTAGGGAAGGGGGCAAGGCCACTGAAGCTTTCTTT. The chain links TRBV19 to TRBJ1-1, with 7 bases lining up with TRBD1. This CDR3 spans 14 amino acids. V trimming: 6 bases; J trimming: 4 bases; junction bases outside the gene matches: 8. CDR1 is LNHDA and CDR2 is SQIVND in the germline V gene (reference sequence).

This chain joins TRBV6-6 and TRBJ2-1; D ambiguous. The CDR3 totals 13 residues. The germline gives CDR1 MNHNY, CDR2 SVGAGI (reference sequence). Trimming left V 6 bases short and J 9 bases short, with 15 bases between. CDR3 DNA: TGTGCCAGCAGCCTCCGTGGGCTCGGTGAGCAGTTCTTC. The encoded protein is CASSLRGLGEQFF.